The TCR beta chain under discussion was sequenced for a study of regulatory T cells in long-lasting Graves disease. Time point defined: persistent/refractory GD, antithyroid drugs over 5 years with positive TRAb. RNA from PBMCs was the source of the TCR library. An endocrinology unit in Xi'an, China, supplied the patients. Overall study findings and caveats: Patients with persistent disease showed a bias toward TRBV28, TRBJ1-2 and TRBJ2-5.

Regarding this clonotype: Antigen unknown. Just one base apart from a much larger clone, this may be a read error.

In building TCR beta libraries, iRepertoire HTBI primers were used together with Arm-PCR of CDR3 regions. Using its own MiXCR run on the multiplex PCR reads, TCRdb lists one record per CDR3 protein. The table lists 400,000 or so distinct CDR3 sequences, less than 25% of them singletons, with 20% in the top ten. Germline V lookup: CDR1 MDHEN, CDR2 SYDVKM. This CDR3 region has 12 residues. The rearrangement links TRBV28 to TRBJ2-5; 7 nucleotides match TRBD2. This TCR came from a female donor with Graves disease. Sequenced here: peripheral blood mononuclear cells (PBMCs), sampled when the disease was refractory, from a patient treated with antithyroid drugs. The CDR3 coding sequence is TGTGCCAGTACTGGCGGGAGTAAGACCCGGTACTTC. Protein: CASTGGSKTRYF.